This T cell receptor beta chain was captured in a study of blood T cell repertoires in COVID-19 (dated by TCRdb to 2020 to 2022). Turning to the overall study: Samples covering the acute and convalescent phases of COVID-19 were provided by collaborators in the United States, Italy and Spain. The repertoires were released in a freely available public database intended as a resource for research on the immune response to SARS-CoV-2. A de-identified subject ID, COVID-19 status, age in years and sex were almost always included in the sample metadata. Deeply sampled blood TCRbeta repertoires from subjects exposed to, actively infected with, or recovered from COVID-19 were included in the dataset. Where HLA class I and class II types were available, the types were taken from metadata supplied by the sample provider, not from assay-based typing. The samples were drawn from the first 160 participants of the ongoing ImmuneRACE study and from 1,200 or so subjects provided by 6 global collaborators. The material from the prospective study consisted of cDNA or gDNA derived from T cells, B-cell-depleted T cells, or PBMCs.

Collaborating institutions collected whole blood in K2EDTA tubes following their own protocols. For TCRbeta analysis, collaborator samples were shipped as frozen whole blood, as isolated PBMCs, or as DNA extracted from either sample type. The germline V gene gives CDR1 as SGDLS and CDR2 as YYNGEE. The trim is 0 bases for V and 4 bases for J, with a gap of 12 bases between the germline ends. There are 15 amino acids in the CDR3, from cysteine to phenylalanine inclusive. Only the CDR3 DNA is retained, 45 bases long and in frame from the first base. TCRbeta CDR3 regions were amplified from genomic DNA by means of the immunoSEQ Assay, a bias-controlled multiplex PCR. In the paper's pipeline: The number of nucleated cells in each sample was estimated by amplification of reference gene primers within the assay. To quantify the absolute abundance of each unique TCRbeta CDR3 rearrangement, sequence reads were collapsed and filtered. Productive Simpson clonality was computed per sample as the square root of Simpson's diversity index over productive rearrangements. TCRdb mirrors the immuneACCESS table, restricted to in-frame sequences. Some clones are absent from its copies; in checked studies, under half trace to an unresolved V gene, and the reason for the others is unknown. V, J and clone size are taken as reported in that table, and D and trimming were inferred from the DNA itself. The sample data list a few hundred thousand clones, and 85% of these were observed just once. Clones ranked in the top ten supply roughly 3.4% of the sample.

Concerning this clone: There is no known antigen for this receptor. No base quality information exists; no much larger clone differs at one position.

The study at large found these results: The quantity of clinical and demographic metadata differed by source and by participant and was supplied without curation.

Sequencing used peripheral blood. The chain is assembled from TRBV9 and TRBJ2-3; a weak D assignment points to TRBD2 (6 bases agree). This clonotype originated in a woman in her late teens or twenties with acute or convalescent COVID-19. The CDR3 reads CASSVAGVVADTQYF. The DNA is as follows: TGTGCCAGCAGCGTAGCGGGGGTTGTTGCAGATACGCAGTATTTT.